One T cell receptor (beta chain) is described in this entry. One entry per CDR3 protein, called by TCRdb with MiXCR from the 5' RACE reads. The table shows 310,000 or so distinct CDR3 sequences, with about 19% occurring only once. CDR3 size: 13 residues. Trimming removed 5 bases at V and 4 bases at J, with 9 bases between. Germline V lookup: CDR1 MNHEY, CDR2 SVGAGI. This specimen belongs to a study of CD8 T cells in ankylosing spondylitis. V is TRBV6-5 and J is TRBJ1-5; D is undetermined. The receptor was derived from a male donor with ankylosing spondylitis or in good health (not recorded which). Sequenced material: blood, either unsorted or a sorted T cell fraction (not recorded which). In DNA form, the CDR3 reads TGTGCCAGCAGTCTACAGAAGAATCAGCCCCAGCATTTT. As protein: CASSLQKNQPQHF.